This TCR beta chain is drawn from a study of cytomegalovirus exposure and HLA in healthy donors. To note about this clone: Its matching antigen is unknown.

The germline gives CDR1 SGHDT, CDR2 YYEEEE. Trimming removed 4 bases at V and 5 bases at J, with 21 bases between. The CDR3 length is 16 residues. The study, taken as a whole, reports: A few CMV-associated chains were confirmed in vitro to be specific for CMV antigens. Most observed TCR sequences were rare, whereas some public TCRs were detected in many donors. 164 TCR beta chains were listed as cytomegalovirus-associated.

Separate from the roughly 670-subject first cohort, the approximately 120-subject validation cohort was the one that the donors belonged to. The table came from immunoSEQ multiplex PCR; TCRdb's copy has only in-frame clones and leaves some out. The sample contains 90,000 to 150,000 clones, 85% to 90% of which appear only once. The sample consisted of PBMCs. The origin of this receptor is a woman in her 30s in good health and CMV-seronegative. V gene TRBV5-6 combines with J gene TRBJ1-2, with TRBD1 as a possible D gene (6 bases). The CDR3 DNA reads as TGTGCCAGCAGCCCCGCGCTGGGGGCGTCAAATTATGGCTACACCTTC. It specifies CASSPALGASNYGYTF.